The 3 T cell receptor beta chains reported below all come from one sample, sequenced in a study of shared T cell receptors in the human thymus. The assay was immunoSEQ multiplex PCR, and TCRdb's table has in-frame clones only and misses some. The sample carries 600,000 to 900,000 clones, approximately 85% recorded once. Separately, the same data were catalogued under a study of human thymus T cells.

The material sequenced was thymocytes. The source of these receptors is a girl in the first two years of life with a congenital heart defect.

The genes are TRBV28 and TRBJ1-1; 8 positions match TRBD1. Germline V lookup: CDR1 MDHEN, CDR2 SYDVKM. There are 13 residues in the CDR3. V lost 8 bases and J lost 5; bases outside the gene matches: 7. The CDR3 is CASGRDRHTEAFF. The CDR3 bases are TGTGCCAGCGGACGGGACAGGCATACTGAAGCTTTCTTT.

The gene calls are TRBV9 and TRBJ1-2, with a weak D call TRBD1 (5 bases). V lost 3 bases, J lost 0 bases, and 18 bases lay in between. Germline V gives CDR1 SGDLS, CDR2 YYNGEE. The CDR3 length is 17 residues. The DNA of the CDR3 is TGTGCCAGCAGCGCGCATGGGGGGGTCCGCTCTAACTATGGCTACACCTTC. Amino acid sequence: CASSAHGGVRSNYGYTF.

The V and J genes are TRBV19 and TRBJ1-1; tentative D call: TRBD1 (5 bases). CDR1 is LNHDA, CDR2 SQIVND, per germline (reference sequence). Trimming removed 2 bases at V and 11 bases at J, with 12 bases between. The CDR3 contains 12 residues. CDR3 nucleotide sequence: TGTGCCAGTAGTATACGTGGTAGGGGTGCTTTCTTT. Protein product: CASSIRGRGAFF.